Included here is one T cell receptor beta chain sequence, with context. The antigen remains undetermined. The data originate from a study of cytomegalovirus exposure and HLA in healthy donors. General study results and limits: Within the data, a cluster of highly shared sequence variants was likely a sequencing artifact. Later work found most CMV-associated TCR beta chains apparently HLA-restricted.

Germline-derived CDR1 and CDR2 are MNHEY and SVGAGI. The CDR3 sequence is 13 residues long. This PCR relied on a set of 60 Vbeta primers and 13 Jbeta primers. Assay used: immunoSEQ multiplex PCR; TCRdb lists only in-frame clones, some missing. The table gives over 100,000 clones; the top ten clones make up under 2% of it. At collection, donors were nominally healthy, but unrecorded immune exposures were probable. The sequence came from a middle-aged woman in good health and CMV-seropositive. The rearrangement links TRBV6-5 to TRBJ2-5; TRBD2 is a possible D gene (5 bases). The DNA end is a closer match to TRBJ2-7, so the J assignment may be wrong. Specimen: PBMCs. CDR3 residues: CASSYGGDYEQYF. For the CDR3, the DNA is TGTGCCAGCAGTTACGGAGGCGATTACGAGCAGTACTTC.